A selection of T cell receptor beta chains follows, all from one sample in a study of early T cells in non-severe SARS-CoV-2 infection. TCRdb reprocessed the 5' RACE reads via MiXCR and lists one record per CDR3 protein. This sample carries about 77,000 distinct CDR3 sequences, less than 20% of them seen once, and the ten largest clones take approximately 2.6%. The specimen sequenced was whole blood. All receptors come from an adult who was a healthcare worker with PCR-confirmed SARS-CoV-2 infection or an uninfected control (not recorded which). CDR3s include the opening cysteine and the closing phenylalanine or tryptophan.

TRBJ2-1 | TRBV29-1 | CSVLIWEQFF
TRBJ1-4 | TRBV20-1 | CSATGVGAPGTNEKLFF
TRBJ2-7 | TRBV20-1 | CSARENRWSVTYEQYF
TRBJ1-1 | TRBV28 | CASSSAVTTHNTEAFF
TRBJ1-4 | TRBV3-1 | CASSPAAGSTNEKLFF
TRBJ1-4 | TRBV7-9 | CASSWGDRNEKLFF
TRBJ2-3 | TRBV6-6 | CASSSRTGGRTDTQYF
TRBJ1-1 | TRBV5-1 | CASSLQGPNTEAFF
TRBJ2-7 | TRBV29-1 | CSAKRTGKSHEQYF
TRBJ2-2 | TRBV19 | CASSMAGSYTGELFF
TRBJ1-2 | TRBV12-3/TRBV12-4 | CASRPDKTYGYTF
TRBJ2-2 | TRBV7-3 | CASAPDPGRGRTGELFF
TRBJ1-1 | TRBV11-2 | CASSTLSLANTEAFF
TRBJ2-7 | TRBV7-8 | CASSLRTSGLSYEQYF
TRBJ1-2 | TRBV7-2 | CASSLGPQASNYGYTF
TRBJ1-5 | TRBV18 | CASSPSGSQNQPQHF
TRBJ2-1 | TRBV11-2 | CASSGPNSYNEQFF
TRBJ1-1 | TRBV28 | CASSQFSGFMNTEAFF
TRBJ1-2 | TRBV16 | CASSQLRGTWDGYTF
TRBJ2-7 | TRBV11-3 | CASSPLAGFEEQYF
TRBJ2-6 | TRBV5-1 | CASIRVPRSGANVLTF
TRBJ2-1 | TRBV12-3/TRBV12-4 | CASSLDRAEQFF
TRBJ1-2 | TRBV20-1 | CSARGQGDYGYTF
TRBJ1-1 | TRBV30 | CAWTTGGTEAFF
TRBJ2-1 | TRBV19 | CASSPPRLAKSYNEQFF
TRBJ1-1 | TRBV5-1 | CASSYTPGKATEAFF
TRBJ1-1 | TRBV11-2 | CASSLAGGLSTEAFF
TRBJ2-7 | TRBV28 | CASSLTGGPPYEQYF
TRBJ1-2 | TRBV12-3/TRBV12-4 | CASSLPDRARNYGYTF
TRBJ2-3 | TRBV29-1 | CSARQGRTDTQYF
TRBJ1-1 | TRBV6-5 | CASSSRRRQTEAFF
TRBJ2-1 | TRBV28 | CASSFMDRYYNEQFF
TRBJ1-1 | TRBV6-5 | CASSYGQGANKAFF
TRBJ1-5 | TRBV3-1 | CASSQDVAGGQPQHF